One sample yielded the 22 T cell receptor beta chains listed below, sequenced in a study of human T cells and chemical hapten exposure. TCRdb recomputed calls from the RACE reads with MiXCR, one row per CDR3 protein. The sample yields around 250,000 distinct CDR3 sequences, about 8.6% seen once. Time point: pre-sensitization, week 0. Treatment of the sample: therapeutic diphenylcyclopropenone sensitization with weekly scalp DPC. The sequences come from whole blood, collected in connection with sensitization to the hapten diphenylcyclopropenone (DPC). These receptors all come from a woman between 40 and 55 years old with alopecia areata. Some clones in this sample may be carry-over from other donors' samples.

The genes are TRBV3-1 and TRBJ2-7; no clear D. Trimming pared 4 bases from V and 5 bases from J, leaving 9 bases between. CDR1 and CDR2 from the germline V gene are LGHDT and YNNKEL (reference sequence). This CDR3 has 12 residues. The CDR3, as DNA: TGTGCCAGCAGCCCCTTCGGAGACGAGCAGTACTTC. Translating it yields CASSPFGDEQYF.

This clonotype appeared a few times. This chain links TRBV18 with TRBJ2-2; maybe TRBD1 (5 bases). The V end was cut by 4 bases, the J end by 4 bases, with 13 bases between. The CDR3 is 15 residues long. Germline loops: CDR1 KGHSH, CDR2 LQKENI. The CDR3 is CASSREQVITGELFF. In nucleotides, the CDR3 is TGTGCCAGCTCACGGGAACAGGTTATCACCGGGGAGCTGTTTTTT.

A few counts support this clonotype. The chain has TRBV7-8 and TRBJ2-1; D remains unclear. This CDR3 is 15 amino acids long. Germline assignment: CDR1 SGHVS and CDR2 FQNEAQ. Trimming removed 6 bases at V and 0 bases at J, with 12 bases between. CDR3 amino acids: CASRGGGHSYNEQFF. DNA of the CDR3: TGTGCCAGCAGGGGTGGCGGCCACTCCTACAATGAGCAGTTCTTC.

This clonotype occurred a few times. CDR3 protein: CATSRGTNQETQYF. DNA of the CDR3: TGTGCCACCAGCAGAGGGACAAACCAAGAGACCCAGTACTTC. The rearrangement links TRBV15 to TRBJ2-5; D possibly corresponds to TRBD1 (5 bases). Trimming stripped 1 base from V and 0 bases from J, with 6 bases between. Germline CDR1 LNHNV, CDR2 YYDKDF (reference sequence). The CDR3 runs 14 residues.

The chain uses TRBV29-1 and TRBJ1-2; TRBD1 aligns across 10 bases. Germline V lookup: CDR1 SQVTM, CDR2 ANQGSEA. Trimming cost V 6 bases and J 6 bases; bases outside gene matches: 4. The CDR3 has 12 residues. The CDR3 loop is CSVAGTGDGYTF. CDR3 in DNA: TGCAGCGTCGCCGGGACAGGGGATGGCTACACCTTC.

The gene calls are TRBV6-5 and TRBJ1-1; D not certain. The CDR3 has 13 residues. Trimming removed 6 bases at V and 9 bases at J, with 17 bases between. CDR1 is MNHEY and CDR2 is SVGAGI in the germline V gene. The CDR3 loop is CASSLRARSQAFF. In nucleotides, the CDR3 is TGTGCCAGCAGCCTACGGGCCCGAAGTCAAGCTTTCTTT.

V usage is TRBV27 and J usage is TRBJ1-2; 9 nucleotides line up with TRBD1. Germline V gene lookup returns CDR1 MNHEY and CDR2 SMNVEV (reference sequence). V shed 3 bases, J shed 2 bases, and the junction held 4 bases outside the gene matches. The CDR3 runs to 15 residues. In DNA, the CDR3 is TGTGCCAGCAGTTTCAGCACAGGGGGCAACTATGGCTACACCTTC. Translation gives CASSFSTGGNYGYTF.

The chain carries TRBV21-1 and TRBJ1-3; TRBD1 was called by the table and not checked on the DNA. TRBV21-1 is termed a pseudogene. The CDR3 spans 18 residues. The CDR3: CASSNIAPGDQTGNTIYF. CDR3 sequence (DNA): TGTGCCAGCAGCAACATAGCGCCAGGCGATCAAACTGGAAACACCATATATTTT.

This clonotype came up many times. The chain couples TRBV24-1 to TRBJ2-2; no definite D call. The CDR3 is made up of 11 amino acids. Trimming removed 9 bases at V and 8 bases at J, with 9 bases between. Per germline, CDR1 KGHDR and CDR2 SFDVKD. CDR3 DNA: TGTGCCACCTCTCCAGGAGGGGAGCTGTTTTTT. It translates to CATSPGGELFF.

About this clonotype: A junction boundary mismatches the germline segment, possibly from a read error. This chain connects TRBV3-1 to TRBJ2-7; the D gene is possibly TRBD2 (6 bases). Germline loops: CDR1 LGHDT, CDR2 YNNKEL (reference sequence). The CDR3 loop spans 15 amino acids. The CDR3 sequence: CASSQVGGGPHEQHF. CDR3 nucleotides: TGTGCCAGCAGCCAAGTCGGGGGAGGACCCCACGAGCAGCACTTC.

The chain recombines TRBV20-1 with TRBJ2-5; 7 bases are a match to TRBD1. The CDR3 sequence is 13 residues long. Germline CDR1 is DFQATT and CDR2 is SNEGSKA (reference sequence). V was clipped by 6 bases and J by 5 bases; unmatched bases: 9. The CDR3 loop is CSARGLGGETQYF. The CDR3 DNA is TGCAGTGCCCGGGGTTTAGGGGGCGAGACCCAGTACTTC.

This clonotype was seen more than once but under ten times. CDR3 in DNA: TGCGCCAGCAGCTTGCCGGGACAGGGTCCCTCTGGGGCCAACGTCCTGACTTTC. Translated, it gives CASSLPGQGPSGANVLTF. J is TRBJ2-6 and V is TRBV5-1; 9 bases match TRBD1. The CDR3 is 18 residues long. J lost 0 bases, V lost 1 base, and 5 bases had no gene match. The germline V gene encodes CDR1 SGHRS and CDR2 YFSETQ.

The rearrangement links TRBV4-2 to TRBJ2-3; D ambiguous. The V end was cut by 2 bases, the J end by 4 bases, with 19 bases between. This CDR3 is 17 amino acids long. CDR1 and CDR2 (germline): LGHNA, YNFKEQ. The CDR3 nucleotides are TGTGCCAGCAGCCAAATGGGTCGGACCACTCGGCCAGATACGCAGTATTTT. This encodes CASSQMGRTTRPDTQYF.

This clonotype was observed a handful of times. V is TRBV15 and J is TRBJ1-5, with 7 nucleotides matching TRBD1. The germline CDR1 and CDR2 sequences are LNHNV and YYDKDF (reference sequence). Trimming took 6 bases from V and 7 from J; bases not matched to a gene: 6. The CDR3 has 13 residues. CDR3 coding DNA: TGTGCCACCAGGAGGGACAGCGTCCAGCCCCAGCATTTT. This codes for CATRRDSVQPQHF.

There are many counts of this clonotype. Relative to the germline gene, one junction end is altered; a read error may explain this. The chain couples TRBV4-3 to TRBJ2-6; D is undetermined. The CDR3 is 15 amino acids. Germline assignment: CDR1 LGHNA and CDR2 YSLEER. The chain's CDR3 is CASSQDRSGANVLTF. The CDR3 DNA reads TGTGCCAGCAGCCAAGATCGCTCTGGGGCCAACGTCCTGACTTTC.

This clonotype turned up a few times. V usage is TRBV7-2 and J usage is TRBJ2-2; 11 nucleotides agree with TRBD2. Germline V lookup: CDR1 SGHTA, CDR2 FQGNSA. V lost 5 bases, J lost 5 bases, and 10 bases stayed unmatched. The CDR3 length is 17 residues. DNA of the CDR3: TGTGCCAGCAGCCACTGGCCGGGACTAGCGGTAACCGGGGAGCTGTTTTTT. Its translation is CASSHWPGLAVTGELFF.

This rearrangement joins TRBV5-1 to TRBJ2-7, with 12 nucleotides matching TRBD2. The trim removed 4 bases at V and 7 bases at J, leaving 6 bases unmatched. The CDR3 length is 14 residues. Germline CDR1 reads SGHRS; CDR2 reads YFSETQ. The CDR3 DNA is TGCGCCAGCAGCACCGGGACTAGCGGGTGGGAGCAGTACTTC. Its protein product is CASSTGTSGWEQYF.

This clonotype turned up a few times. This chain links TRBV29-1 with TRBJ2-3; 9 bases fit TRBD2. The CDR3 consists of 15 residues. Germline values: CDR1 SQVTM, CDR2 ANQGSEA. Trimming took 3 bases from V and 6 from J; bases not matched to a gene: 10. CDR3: CSVDSGSGSTDTQYF. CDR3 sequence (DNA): TGCAGCGTTGATAGCGGGAGTGGTTCAACTGATACGCAGTATTTT.

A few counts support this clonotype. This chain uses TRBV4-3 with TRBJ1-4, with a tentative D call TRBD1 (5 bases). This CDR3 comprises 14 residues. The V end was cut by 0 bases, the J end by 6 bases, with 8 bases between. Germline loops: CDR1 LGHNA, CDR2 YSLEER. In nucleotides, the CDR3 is TGCGCCAGCAGCCAAGATATACAGGATGAAAAACTGTTTTTT. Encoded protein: CASSQDIQDEKLFF.

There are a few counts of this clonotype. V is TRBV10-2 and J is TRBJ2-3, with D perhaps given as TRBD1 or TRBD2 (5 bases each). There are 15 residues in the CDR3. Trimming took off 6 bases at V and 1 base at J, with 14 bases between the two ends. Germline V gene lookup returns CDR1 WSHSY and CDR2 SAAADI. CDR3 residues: CASRGVAGGTDTQYF. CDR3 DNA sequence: TGCGCCAGCAGGGGGGTAGCCGGGGGCACAGATACGCAGTATTTT.

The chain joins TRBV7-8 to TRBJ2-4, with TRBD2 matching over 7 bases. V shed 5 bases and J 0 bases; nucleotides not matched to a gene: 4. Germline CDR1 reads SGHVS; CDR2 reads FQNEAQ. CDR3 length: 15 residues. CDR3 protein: CASSELALAKNIQYF. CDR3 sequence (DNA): TGTGCCAGCAGCGAACTAGCGCTAGCCAAAAACATTCAGTACTTC. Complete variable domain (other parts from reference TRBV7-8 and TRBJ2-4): GAGVSQSPRYKVAKRGQDVALRCDPISGHVSLFWYQQALGQGPEFLTYFQNEAQLDKSGLPSDRFFAERPEGSVSTLKIQRTQQEDSAVYLCASSELALAKNIQYFGAGTRLSVL.

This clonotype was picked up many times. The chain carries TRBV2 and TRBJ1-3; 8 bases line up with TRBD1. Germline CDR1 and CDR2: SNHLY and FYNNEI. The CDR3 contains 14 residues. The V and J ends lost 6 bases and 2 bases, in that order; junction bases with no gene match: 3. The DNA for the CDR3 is TGTGCCAGCAGACGGACAGGGACTGGAAACACCATATATTTT. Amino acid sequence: CASRRTGTGNTIYF.